The clone carrying this T cell receptor (beta chain) was observed a few times. These data belong to a study of resident and recirculating memory T cells in vitiligo. The method was immunoSEQ multiplex PCR; TCRdb's version includes in-frame clones alone and lacks a portion of them. The table has around 40,000 clones, around 90% seen once; the top ten hold roughly 4.3%. The germline V gene has CDR1 MNHNY and CDR2 SVGAGI (reference sequence). This CDR3 is built from 15 residues. With V trimmed by 2 bases and J by 8 bases, 3 bases remained unmatched. No patient showed confetti depigmentation, a clinical sign of active disease. Patients who had received treatment within the previous three months were excluded.

This chain links TRBV6-6 with TRBJ1-6, with 10 bases fitting TRBD1. Input material: blood. The sequence came from a male donor with vitiligo. The CDR3 loop reads CASSYGGTGDSPLHF. As DNA, the CDR3 is TGTGCCAGCAGTTACGGGGGGACAGGGGATTCACCCCTCCACTTT.